The 9 T cell receptor beta chains given below trace back to one sample, sequenced in a study of identical twins. TCRdb used MiXCR to reprocess the 5' RACE reads, holding one entry per CDR3 protein. Counted here are about 240,000 distinct CDR3 sequences, 7.5% occurring once; the ten biggest clones make up about 5.6%. The data were also submitted as part of a second study, on yellow fever vaccine responses in identical twins.

Specimen: CD8+ T cells sorted from blood. Receptors were obtained from a woman younger than 30 in good health.

The sample holds many counts of this clonotype. The rearrangement joins TRBV5-1 to TRBJ2-6; D might be TRBD2 (6 bases). With 4 bases removed from V and 1 base from J, the gap between germline ends came to 9 bases. This CDR3 is built from 15 residues. Germline V lookup: CDR1 SGHRS, CDR2 YFSETQ. In nucleotides, the CDR3 is TGCGCCAGCAGCATCGGAGGGTCTGGGGCCAACGTCCTGACTTTC. This sequence encodes CASSIGGSGANVLTF.

This clonotype was recorded at least ten times. J is TRBJ2-1 and V is TRBV20-1, with D possibly being TRBD1 (5 bases). Trimming removed 4 bases from V and 6 bases from J, with 7 bases in between. Per the germline V gene, CDR1 is DFQATT and CDR2 is SNEGSKA (reference sequence). This CDR3 region has 11 residues. CDR3 in DNA: TGCAGTGCTAATAGGGGCAATGAGCAGTTCTTC. Translated: CSANRGNEQFF.

This clonotype was recorded at least ten times. The chain couples TRBV27 to TRBJ2-1, with 7 bases lining up with TRBD2. Germline V gene data show CDR1 as MNHEY and CDR2 as SMNVEV (reference sequence). CDR3 length: 15 residues. The J segment lost 0 bases and the V segment lost 3 bases, leaving 2 bases of the junction unmatched. The CDR3 coding sequence is TGTGCCAGCAGTTTTGCGGGAGCCTCCTACAATGAGCAGTTCTTC. Its translation: CASSFAGASYNEQFF.

The chain uses TRBV7-9 and TRBJ2-7; D is unclear. The CDR3 extends over 15 amino acids. Germline assignment: CDR1 SEHNR and CDR2 FQNEAQ (reference sequence). Here the CDR3 reads CASSGTGLVSYERYV. In DNA, the CDR3 is TGTGCCAGCAGCGGAACGGGTCTCGTAAGCTACGAGCGGTACGTC.

This clonotype appeared many times. V usage is TRBV4-1 and J usage is TRBJ1-2; no definite D call. The CDR3 sequence is 15 residues long. In germline, CDR1 is MGHRA, CDR2 YSYEKL. Trimming left V 1 base short and J 1 base short, with 10 bases between. The CDR3 is CASSQVFSNNYGYTF. In DNA, the CDR3 is TGCGCCAGCAGCCAAGTGTTTTCGAATAACTATGGCTACACCTTC.

This clonotype was observed a few times. The V call is TRBV20-1, the J call TRBJ2-2; TRBD2 aligns across 8 bases. V lost 6 bases, J lost 2 bases, and 14 bases stayed unmatched. The germline V gene has CDR1 DFQATT and CDR2 SNEGSKA (reference sequence). The CDR3 is 17 residues long. The CDR3 DNA sequence: TGCAGTGCCGAAACCTCTGCCGGGGGGGGCAACACCGGGGAGCTGTTTTTT. This encodes CSAETSAGGGNTGELFF.

This clonotype was found many times. The CDR3 nucleotides read TGCAGCGTTGGGGGGACAGGGAAGACTAGCGGTCATTACGAGCAGTACTTC. Its protein product is CSVGGTGKTSGHYEQYF. V gene TRBV29-1 combines with J gene TRBJ2-7, with D possibly being TRBD1 or TRBD2 (9 bases each). From germline, CDR1 is SQVTM and CDR2 ANQGSEA. The CDR3 length is 17 residues. Trimming shortened V by 4 bases and J by 4 bases, and 26 bases separated the two germline ends.

CDR3 sequence (DNA): TGTGCCAGCAGCAAAGGACAGCACCAAGAGACCCAGTACTTC. Encoded protein: CASSKGQHQETQYF. The gene calls are TRBV21-1 and TRBJ2-5; TRBD1, as called in the table, went unchecked against the DNA. TRBV21-1 is a pseudogene. The CDR3 contains 14 residues.

This chain joins TRBV27 and TRBJ1-1, with 7 bases matching TRBD1. With V trimmed by 3 bases and J by 4 bases, 5 bases remained unmatched. Germline CDR1 MNHEY, CDR2 SMNVEV (reference sequence). This CDR3 is 14 amino acids long. CDR3 sequence reads: CASSLEQGLTEAFF. As DNA, the CDR3 is TGTGCCAGCAGTTTGGAACAGGGGCTCACTGAAGCTTTCTTT.